The 5 T cell receptor beta chains below were found in one sample sequenced in a study of T cell responses to AZD1222 COVID-19 vaccine. Produced via immunoSEQ multiplex PCR; TCRdb's table is partial and in-frame only. The sample lists approximately 89,000 clones, approximately 90% occurring once. The sample was peripheral blood, taken on day 0 of AZD1222 vaccination. These receptors originate from an adult in good health.

Here the CDR3 reads CASSDPVWARRGEKLFF. CDR3 bases: TGTGCCAGCAGTGACCCCGTTTGGGCCCGGCGGGGGGAAAAACTGTTTTTT. The chain has TRBV6-4 and TRBJ1-4; TRBD1 might be the D (5 bases). CDR3 length: 17 residues. The germline CDR1 and CDR2 sequences are MRHNA and SNTAGT. The V end was cut by 2 bases, the J end by 8 bases, with 21 bases between.

J is TRBJ2-7 and V is TRBV7-6; D might be TRBD1 (6 bases). V lost 5 bases and J lost 1, with 15 bases in between. CDR3 size: 15 residues. The V gene's germline CDR1 is SGHVS and CDR2 FNYEAQ. CDR3: CASSQRPQGSYEQYF. CDR3 bases: TGTGCCAGCAGCCAGCGGCCACAGGGATCCTACGAGCAGTACTTC. Complete variable domain (other parts from reference TRBV7-6 and TRBJ2-7): GAGVSQSPRYKVTKRGQDVALRCDPISGHVSLYWYRQALGQGPEFLTYFNYEAQQDKSGLPNDRFSAERPEGSISTLTIQRTEQRDSAMYRCASSQRPQGSYEQYFGPGTRLTVT.

V usage is TRBV19 and J usage is TRBJ2-1, with 16 bases fitting TRBD2. CDR1 and CDR2 from the germline V gene are LNHDA and SQIVND (reference sequence). The trim removed 7 bases at V and 10 bases at J, leaving 7 bases unmatched. The CDR3 loop spans 15 amino acids. The CDR3 reads CASKGTSGGAGEQFF. CDR3 in DNA: TGTGCCAGTAAAGGGACTAGCGGGGGGGCCGGGGAGCAGTTCTTC.

This chain uses TRBV7-3 with TRBJ2-7; D perhaps matches TRBD1 (5 bases). CDR3 length: 18 residues. The germline V gene has CDR1 SGHTA and CDR2 FQGTGA. Trimming removed 1 base from V and 1 base from J, with 20 bases in between. CDR3 residues: CASSLIGAPDHPSYEQYF. The CDR3, as DNA: TGTGCCAGCAGCTTAATAGGGGCCCCGGACCACCCATCCTACGAGCAGTACTTC.

CDR3 in DNA: TGTGCCTGGAGTATGTCAGGGGGTCAGCCCCAGCATTTT. Amino acids: CAWSMSGGQPQHF. V and J are TRBV30 and TRBJ1-5; TRBD1 matches at 7 bases. J lost 6 bases, V lost 2 bases, and 4 bases had no gene match. From germline, CDR1 is GTSNPN and CDR2 SVGIG (reference sequence). The CDR3 is made up of 13 amino acids. The full variable domain, in which reference TRBV30 and TRBJ1-5 provide the parts outside the CDR3, is SQTIHQWPATLVQPVGSPLSLECTVEGTSNPNLYWYRQAAGRGLQLLFYSVGIGQISSEVPQNLSASRPQDRQFILSSKKLLLSDSGFYLCAWSMSGGQPQHFGDGTRLSIL.